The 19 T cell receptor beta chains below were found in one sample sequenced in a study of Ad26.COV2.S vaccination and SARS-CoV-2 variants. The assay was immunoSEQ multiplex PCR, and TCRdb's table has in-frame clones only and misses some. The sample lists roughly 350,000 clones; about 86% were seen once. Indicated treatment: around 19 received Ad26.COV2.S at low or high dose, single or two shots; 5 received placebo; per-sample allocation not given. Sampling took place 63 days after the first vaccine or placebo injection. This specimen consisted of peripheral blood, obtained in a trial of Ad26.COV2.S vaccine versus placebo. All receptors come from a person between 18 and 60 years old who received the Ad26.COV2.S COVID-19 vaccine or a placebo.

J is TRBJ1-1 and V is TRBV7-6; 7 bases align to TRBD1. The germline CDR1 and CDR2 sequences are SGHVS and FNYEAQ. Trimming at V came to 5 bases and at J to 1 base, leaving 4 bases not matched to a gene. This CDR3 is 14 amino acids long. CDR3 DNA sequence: TGTGCCAGCAGCAACCAGGGGGGGAACACTGAAGCTTTCTTT. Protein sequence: CASSNQGGNTEAFF.

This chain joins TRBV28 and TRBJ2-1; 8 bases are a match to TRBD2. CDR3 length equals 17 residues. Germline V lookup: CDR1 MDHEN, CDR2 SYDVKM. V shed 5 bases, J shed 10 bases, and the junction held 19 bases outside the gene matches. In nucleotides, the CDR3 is TGTGCCAGCAGTCCTGACACTACACTAGCGGAGACGAGGGAGCAGTTCTTC. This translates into CASSPDTTLAETREQFF.

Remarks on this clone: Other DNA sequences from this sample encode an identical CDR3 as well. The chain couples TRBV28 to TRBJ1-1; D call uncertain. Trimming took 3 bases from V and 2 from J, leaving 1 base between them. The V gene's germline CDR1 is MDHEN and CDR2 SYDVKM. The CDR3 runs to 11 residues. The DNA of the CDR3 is TGTGCCAGCAGTTTTAACACTGAAGCTTTCTTT. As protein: CASSFNTEAFF.

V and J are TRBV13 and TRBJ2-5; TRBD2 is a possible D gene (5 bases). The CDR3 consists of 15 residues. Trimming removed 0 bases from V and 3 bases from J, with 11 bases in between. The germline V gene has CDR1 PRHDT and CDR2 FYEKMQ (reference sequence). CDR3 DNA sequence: TGTGCCAGCAGCTTAGGTCGCGGGTGGGAAGAGACCCAGTACTTC. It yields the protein CASSLGRGWEETQYF.

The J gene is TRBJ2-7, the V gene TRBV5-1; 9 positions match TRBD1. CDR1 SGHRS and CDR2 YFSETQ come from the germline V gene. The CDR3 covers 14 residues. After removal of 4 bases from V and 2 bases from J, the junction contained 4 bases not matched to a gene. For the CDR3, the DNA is TGCGCCAGCAGCGAGGGGACAGGGCCCTACGAGCAGTACTTC. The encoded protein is CASSEGTGPYEQYF.

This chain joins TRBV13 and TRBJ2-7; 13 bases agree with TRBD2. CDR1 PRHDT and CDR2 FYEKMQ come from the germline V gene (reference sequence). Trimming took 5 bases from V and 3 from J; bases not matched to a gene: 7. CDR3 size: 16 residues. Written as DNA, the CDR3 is TGTGCCAGCAGCCCTAGGCGGACTAGCGGGAGCTACGAGCAGTACTTC. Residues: CASSPRRTSGSYEQYF.

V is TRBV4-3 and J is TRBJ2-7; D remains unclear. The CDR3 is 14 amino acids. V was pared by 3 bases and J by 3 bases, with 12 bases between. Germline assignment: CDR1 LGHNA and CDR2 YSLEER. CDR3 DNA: TGCGCCAGCAGCCAGGAGCGAGTTCACTACGAGCAGTACTTC. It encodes CASSQERVHYEQYF.

The CDR3 DNA reads TGTGCCAGCAGCCCTCTCCATTCTTTGGGCACAGATACGCAGTATTTT. This gives the protein CASSPLHSLGTDTQYF. The chain combines TRBV14 with TRBJ2-3; D unresolved. Looked up from germline, CDR1 is SGHDN and CDR2 is FVKESK. Deletions cut 4 bases from V and 1 base from J, with 15 bases between. CDR3 length equals 16 residues.

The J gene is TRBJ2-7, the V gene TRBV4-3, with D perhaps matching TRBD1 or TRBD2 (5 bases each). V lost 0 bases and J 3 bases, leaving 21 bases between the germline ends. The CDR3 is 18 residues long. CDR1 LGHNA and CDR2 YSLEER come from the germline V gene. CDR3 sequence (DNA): TGCGCCAGCAGCCAAGATCGGGGCGCTGGGACCCTCGGCTACGAGCAGTACTTC. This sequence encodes CASSQDRGAGTLGYEQYF.

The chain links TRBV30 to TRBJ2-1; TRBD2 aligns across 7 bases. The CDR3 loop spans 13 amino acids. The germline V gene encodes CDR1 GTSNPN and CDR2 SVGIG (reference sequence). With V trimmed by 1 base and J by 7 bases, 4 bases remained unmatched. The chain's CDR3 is CAWSGGLPNEQFF. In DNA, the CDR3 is TGTGCCTGGAGTGGGGGACTACCGAATGAGCAGTTCTTC.

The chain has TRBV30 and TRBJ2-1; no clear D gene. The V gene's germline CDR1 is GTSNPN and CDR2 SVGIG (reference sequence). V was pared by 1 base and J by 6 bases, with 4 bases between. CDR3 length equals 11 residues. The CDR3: CAWSAGNEQFF. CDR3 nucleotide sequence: TGTGCCTGGAGTGCGGGCAATGAGCAGTTCTTC.

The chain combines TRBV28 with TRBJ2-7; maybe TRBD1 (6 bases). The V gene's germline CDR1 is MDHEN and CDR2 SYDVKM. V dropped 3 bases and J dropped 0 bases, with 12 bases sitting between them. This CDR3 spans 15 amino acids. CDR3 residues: CASSFADSSSYEQYF. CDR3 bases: TGTGCCAGCAGTTTCGCGGACAGTAGCTCCTACGAGCAGTACTTC. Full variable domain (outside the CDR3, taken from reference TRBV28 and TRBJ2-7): DVKVTQSSRYLVKRTGEKVFLECVQDMDHENMFWYRQDPGLGLRLIYFSYDVKMKEKGDIPEGYSVSREKKERFSLILESASTNQTSMYLCASSFADSSSYEQYFGPGTRLTVT.

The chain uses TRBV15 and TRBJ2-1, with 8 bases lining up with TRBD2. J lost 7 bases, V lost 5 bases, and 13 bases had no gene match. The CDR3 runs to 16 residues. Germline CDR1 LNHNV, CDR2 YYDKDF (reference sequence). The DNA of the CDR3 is TGTGCCACCAGCTTTGCGCCGGGGGGGAGGATAAATGAGCAGTTCTTC. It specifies CATSFAPGGRINEQFF.

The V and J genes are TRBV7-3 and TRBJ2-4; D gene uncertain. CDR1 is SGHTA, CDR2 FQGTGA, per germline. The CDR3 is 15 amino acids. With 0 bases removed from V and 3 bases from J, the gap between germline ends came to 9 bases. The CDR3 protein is CASSLTTFIKNIQYF. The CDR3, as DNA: TGTGCCAGCAGCTTAACTACGTTTATCAAAAACATTCAGTACTTC.

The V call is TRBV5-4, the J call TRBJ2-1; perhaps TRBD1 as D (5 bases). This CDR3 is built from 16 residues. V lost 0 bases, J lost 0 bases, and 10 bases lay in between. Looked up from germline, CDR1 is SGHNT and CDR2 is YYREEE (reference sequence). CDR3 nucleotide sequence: TGTGCCAGCAGCTTGGGGGGCCAGAGCTCCTACAATGAGCAGTTCTTC. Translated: CASSLGGQSSYNEQFF.

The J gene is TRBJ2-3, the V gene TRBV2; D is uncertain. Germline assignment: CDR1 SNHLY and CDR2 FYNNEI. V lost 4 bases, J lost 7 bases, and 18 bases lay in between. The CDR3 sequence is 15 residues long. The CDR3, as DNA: TGTGCCAGCAGTGCCTTCGTGGGTTCTCCGAATACGCAGTATTTT. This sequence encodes CASSAFVGSPNTQYF.

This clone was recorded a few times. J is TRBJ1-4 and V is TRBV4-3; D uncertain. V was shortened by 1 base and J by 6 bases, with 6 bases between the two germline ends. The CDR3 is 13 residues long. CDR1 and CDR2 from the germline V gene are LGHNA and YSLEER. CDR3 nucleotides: TGCGCCAGCAGCCAAGGGACTTATGAAAAACTGTTTTTT. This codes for CASSQGTYEKLFF.

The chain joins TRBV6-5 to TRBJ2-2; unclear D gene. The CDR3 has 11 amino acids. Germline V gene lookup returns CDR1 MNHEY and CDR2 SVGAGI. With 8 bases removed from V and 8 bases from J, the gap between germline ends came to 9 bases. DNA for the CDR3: TGTGCCAGCTGGTCTGGGGGGGAGCTGTTTTTT. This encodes CASWSGGELFF.

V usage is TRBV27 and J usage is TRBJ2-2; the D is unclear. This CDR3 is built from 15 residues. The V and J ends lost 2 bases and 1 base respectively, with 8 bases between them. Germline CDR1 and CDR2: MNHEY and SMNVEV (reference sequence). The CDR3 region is CASSLTAGNTGELFF. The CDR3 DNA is TGTGCCAGCAGTTTAACGGCCGGGAACACCGGGGAGCTGTTTTTT.